Below, one T cell receptor beta chain is given with its context. This clone was recorded only once. Its antigen remains undetermined. No much larger clonotype is one base removed from it; base qualities were not supplied. This sample is part of a study of PD-L1 blockade in urothelial cancer (dated by TCRdb to 2016 to 2017). About the investigation overall: All patients started therapy in the mid-2010s and received atezolizumab 1,200 mg intravenously every 3 weeks. The study was an exploratory multi-omic analysis of somatic, immune and clinical correlates of response to PD-L1 blockade with atezolizumab in urothelial cancer. Under ten patients reached durable clinical benefit, while some 20 patients did not. Pretreatment tumor samples, along with matched peripheral blood collected serially before and after atezolizumab treatment, underwent TCR sequencing. Durable clinical benefit was defined as progression-free survival longer than 6 months, and TCR features were also tested against progression-free and overall survival. About nine tenths of the roughly 29 patients were males with bladder-origin urothelial cancer, and about 60% of the roughly 29 reported a prior smoking history. Just over 28 patients had pretreatment blood TCR-seq, 24 had at least one posttreatment blood collection, and 24 had tumor TCR-seq. In the same patients, whole exome sequencing and RNA sequencing of pretreatment tumors were performed in addition to TCR sequencing. Patients had an ECOG performance status of 0 or 1 and had received between 0 and 3 prior chemotherapy regimens. Blood samples were analyzed 3 weeks after the start of treatment (second dose) and 6 weeks after the start of treatment. Blood samples yielded a median of approximately 150,000 T cells and more than 80,000 unique TCRs, with median clonality approximately 0.08.

Study-wide findings and limitations: Improved progression-free and overall survival was found to be associated with pretreatment peripheral blood TCR clonality below the median. Because of the small sample size (n ≈ 29) and the many exploratory analyses performed, the results are intended to be regarded as hypothesis-generating. Greater expansion of tumor-associated TCR clones in peripheral blood 3 weeks after the start of treatment was observed in patients with durable benefit (n of about 20, p = 0.022).

CDR1 SGDLS and CDR2 YYNGEE are derived from the germline V gene. Measured from the cysteine to the phenylalanine, the CDR3 is 15 residues long. The only DNA kept is the CDR3, 45 bases in frame from the first base. V and J are trimmed by 2 bases and 8 bases, and the gene matches miss 7 bases of the junction. A cohort of about 31 patients with locally advanced or metastatic urothelial carcinoma, treated at Memorial Sloan Kettering on a trial protocol, was included. Peripheral blood mononuclear cells were collected pretreatment and during treatment, with between 1 and 8 total time points obtained per patient. The Qiagen DNeasy Blood extraction kit was used to purify genomic DNA from total PBMCs and tumor samples. PBMCs were collected pretreatment and during treatment and were isolated and stored as previously described. To estimate absolute template abundance from read counts, synthetic TCR analog templates were spiked into each PCR. The immunoSEQ assay used bias-controlled V and J gene primers to amplify TCRbeta CDR3 regions from genomic DNA. Rearranged TCRbeta segments were sequenced at approximately 20X coverage. Per the source publication's procedure: Sequencing errors were corrected by clustering and CDR3s were annotated against IMGT to assign V, D and J genes. Downstream analyses used only productive TCRbeta rearrangements, leaving out any out-of-frame or stop-codon sequences. Clonality was calculated as one minus the Shannon entropy normalized by the log of the number of unique productive sequences. Clones differing between time points or between blood and tumor were identified by Fisher's exact test with Benjamini-Hochberg correction at adjusted p below 0.01. What TCRdb holds here is the immuneACCESS table cut down to in-frame rearrangements. Part of the clones is not present; checked against another copy, under half of the missing clones reflect an unresolved V gene, and the others are unexplained. Clone size and the V and J calls come from that table; the DNA yielded D and trimming. The sample table shows about 88,000 clones, and approximately 91% are seen once. Over 8.5% of the sample goes to the ten largest clones.

Sequencing used PBMCs, obtained around atezolizumab (anti-PD-L1) treatment. This TCR derives from a man aged 55 to 70 with urothelial cancer. Here the chain combines TRBV9 and TRBJ2-1, with 10 junctional bases fitting TRBD2. The CDR3 sequence is CASSVTSGPPDEQFF. The sequenced DNA: TGTGCCAGCAGCGTGACTAGCGGGCCCCCGGATGAGCAGTTCTTC.